This entry describes one T cell receptor beta chain. This record comes from a study of blood T cell repertoires in COVID-19. The length of the CDR3 is 14 residues. V was pared by 0 bases and J by 4 bases, with 7 bases between. CDR1 LGHNA and CDR2 YNFKEQ come from the germline V gene. As handled by the study authors: Amplification with reference gene primers provided the estimates of nucleated cell counts. The protocol was immunoSEQ multiplex PCR, while the TCRdb copy is restricted to in-frame clones and leaves out a portion. V and J calls and clone size follow that table, whereas D and trimming were derived from the DNA. The sample contains roughly 97,000 clones, about 90% of which appear only once.

The sequence was collected from a man between 45 and 60 years old with acute or convalescent COVID-19. Material: peripheral blood. V and J are TRBV4-2 and TRBJ1-3; D is ambiguous. The CDR3 spells CASSQDPGGNTIYF. The DNA for the CDR3 is TGTGCCAGCAGCCAAGACCCCGGGGGAAACACCATATATTTT.